This entry concerns a single TCR beta chain. This entry belongs to a study of blood T cell repertoires in COVID-19. This table comes from immunoSEQ multiplex PCR, and its TCRdb copy is limited to in-frame clones, with some not included. This sample yields some 250,000 clones, of which 80% to 90% are seen a single time; less than 20% belongs to the top ten. The V gene's germline CDR1 is LNHDA and CDR2 SQIVND (reference sequence). This CDR3 is built from 15 residues. Trimming shortened V by 5 bases and J by 1 base, and 14 bases separated the two germline ends. Sequencing input: PBMCs or T cells enriched from blood (not recorded which). The TCR sequence derives from a man in his late teens or twenties who had recovered from COVID-19. This rearrangement joins TRBV19 to TRBJ1-1; D is perhaps TRBD1 (5 bases). CDR3 amino acids: CASSFKGQGNTEAFF. CDR3 nucleotide sequence: TGTGCCAGTAGTTTTAAGGGGCAGGGGAACACTGAAGCTTTCTTT.